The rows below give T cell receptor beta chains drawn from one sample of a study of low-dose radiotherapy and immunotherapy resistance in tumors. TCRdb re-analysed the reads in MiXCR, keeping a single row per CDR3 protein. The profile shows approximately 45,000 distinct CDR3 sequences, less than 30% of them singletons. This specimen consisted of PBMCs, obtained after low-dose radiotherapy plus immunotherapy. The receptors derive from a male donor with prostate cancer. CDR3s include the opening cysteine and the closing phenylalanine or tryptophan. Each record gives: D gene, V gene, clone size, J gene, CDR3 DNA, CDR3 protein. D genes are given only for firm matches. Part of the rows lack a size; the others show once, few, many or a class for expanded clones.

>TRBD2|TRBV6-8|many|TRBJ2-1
TGTGCCAGCAGCCCTCGACTAGCGGGAGTGACTGAGCAGTTCTTC
CASSPRLAGVTEQFF
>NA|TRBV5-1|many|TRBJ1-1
TGCGCCAGCAGTCTCGCAGGAGAAGCTTTCTTT
CASSLAGEAFF
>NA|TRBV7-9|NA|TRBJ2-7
TGTGCCAGCAGCCCGAAAGGGCCCTACGAGCAGTACTTC
CASSPKGPYEQYF
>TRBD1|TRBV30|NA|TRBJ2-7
TGTGCCTGGAGCGCCGGGACAGGGAATGTCGAGCAGTACTTC
CAWSAGTGNVEQYF
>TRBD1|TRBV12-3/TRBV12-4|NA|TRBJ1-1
TGTGCCAGCAGTTTATCTGGGACAGCAAACACTGAAGCTTTCTTT
CASSLSGTANTEAFF
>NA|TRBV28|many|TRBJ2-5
TGTGCCAGCGGGAAGGGTTGGGAGACCCAGTACTTC
CASGKGWETQYF
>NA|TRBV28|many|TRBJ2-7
TGTGCCAGCAGTTTGAGACAGTCTTATCGCGAGCAGTACTTC
CASSLRQSYREQYF
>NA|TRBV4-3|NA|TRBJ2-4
TGCGCCAGCAGCCAAAAAGGAGGAGTAGGTCGGCCGGACATTCAGTACTTC
CASSQKGGVGRPDIQYF
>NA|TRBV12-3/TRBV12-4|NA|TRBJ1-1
TGTGCCAGCAGTCCGTTCGCGAGCGCTGAAGCTTTCTTT
CASSPFASAEAFF
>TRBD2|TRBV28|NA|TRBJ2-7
TGTGCCAGCACACGGTCTAGCGGGAGGGCCTGGTACTTC
CASTRSSGRAWYF
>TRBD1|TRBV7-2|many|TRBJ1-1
TGTGCCAGCAGTTATTGGGACAGGGGAACTGAAGCTTTCTTT
CASSYWDRGTEAFF
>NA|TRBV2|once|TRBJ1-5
TGTGCCAGCAGCGAGTCTTTGGACAGATATCAGCCCCAGCATTTT
CASSESLDRYQPQHF
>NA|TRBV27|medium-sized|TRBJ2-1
TGTGCCAGCAGCCCGGTTGGGGGCTCCTACAATGAGCAGTTCTTC
CASSPVGGSYNEQFF
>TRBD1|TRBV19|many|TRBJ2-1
TGTGCCAGTATGGAGACAGGGGGTTGGGAGCAGTTCTTC
CASMETGGWEQFF
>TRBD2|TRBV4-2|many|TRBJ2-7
TGTGCCAGCAGCCCTTTTAGCGGGGAGCTACACTACGAGCAGTACTTC
CASSPFSGELHYEQYF
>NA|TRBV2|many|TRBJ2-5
TGTGCCAGCGGGGAGGACAGCCTGAAGACCCAGTACTTC
CASGEDSLKTQYF
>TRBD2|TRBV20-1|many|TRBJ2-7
TGCAGTGCGGTCGGGAGGGACGAGCAGTACTTC
CSAVGRDEQYF
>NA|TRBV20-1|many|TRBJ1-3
TGCAGTGCTAGAGATGGCGGGGGGGTTGGAAACACCATATATTTT
CSARDGGGVGNTIYF
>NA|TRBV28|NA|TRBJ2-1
TGTGCCAGCAGTCATACTTCCGGGACAAATGAGCAGTTCTTC
CASSHTSGTNEQFF
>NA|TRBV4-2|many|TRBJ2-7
TGTGCCAGCAGCCAAGTCTCCTACGAGCAGTACTTC
CASSQVSYEQYF
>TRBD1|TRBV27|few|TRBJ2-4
TGTGCCAGCAGTCCTGGACAGGGGGCGGTGAGCAAAAACATTCAGTACTTC
CASSPGQGAVSKNIQYF
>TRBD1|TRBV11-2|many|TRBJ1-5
TGTGCCAGCAGCTTGGACAGGGGAGGGAAACAGCCCCAGCATTTT
CASSLDRGGKQPQHF
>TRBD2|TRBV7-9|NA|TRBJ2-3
TGTGCCAGCAGCCCCAGACTAGCGGGAGGGCCCGGCACAGATACGCAGTATTTT
CASSPRLAGGPGTDTQYF
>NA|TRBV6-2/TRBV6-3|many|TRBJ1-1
TGTGCCAGCACCCCCCAGGGCCTCAGGGGTCCTTTTCTAAACACTGAAGCTTTCTTT
CASTPQGLRGPFLNTEAFF
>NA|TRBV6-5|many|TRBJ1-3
TGTGCCAGCAGTCCGATCGCTGGAAACACCATATATTTT
CASSPIAGNTIYF
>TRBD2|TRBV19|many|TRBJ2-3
TGTGCCAGTAGTATACTAGCGGGGCTCACAGATACGCAGTATTTT
CASSILAGLTDTQYF
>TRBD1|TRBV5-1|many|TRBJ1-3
TGCGCCAGCAGCTTGGATCCCGGGACAGCTGGAAACACCATATATTTT
CASSLDPGTAGNTIYF
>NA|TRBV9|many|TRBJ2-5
TGTGCCAGCAGCGTAGAATTGGAGACCCAGTACTTC
CASSVELETQYF
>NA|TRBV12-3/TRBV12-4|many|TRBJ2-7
TGTGCCAGCAGTAGCGGCAGGGGCGCCCACGAGCAGTACTTC
CASSSGRGAHEQYF
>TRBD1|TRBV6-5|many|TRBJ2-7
TGTGCCAGCAGTGCCAGGGACAGGGGTGGGTCCGAGCAGTACTTC
CASSARDRGGSEQYF
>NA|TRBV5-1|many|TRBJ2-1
TGCGCCAGCAGCTTGGCCACGTTAGCGTTCTACAATGAGCAGTTCTTC
CASSLATLAFYNEQFF
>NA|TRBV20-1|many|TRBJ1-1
TGCAGTGCTAGACGAGAGGGGGTGAACACTGAAGCTTTCTTT
CSARREGVNTEAFF
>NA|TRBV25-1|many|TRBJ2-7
TGTGCCAGCAGTGAGGGTCTCTCCTACGAGCAGTACTTC
CASSEGLSYEQYF